The following is a TCR beta chain sequence with its context. Primers for the PCR totalled 60 Vbeta and 13 Jbeta. Using immunoSEQ multiplex PCR, the repertoire was profiled, and TCRdb retains in-frame clones only, with some absent. The sample holds roughly 100,000 clones, about 81% seen once. This sample was included in a study of cytomegalovirus exposure and HLA in healthy donors. The sequenced sample consisted of PBMCs. This receptor was obtained from a woman between 35 and 50 years old in good health and CMV-seronegative.

CDR3 protein: CASSLPGRSTDTQYF. CDR3 coding DNA: TGTGCCAGCAGCCTCCCCGGGAGGAGCACAGATACGCAGTATTTT. This chain links TRBV5-4 with TRBJ2-3; 7 bases agree with TRBD2. The CDR3 runs 15 residues. V shed 4 bases and J 0 bases; nucleotides not matched to a gene: 5. The germline V gene has CDR1 SGHNT and CDR2 YYREEE (reference sequence). The variable domain in full, with the rest retrieved from reference TRBV5-4 and TRBJ2-3, is ETGVTQSPTHLIKTRGQQVTLRCSSQSGHNTVSWYQQALGQGPQFIFQYYREEENGRGNFPPRFSGLQFPNYSSELNVNALELDDSALYLCASSLPGRSTDTQYFGPGTRLTVL.